This T cell receptor (beta chain) was found in a study of beta chain features in type 1 diabetes. The investigators reverse transcribed all of the isolated RNA, so they sequenced expressed TCRB transcripts. The protocol was immunoSEQ multiplex PCR, while the TCRdb copy is restricted to in-frame clones and leaves out a portion. There are around 260,000 clones in the sample; 20% occur only once, and 0.028% lies in the top ten. Overall study findings and caveats: Type 1 diabetes patients showed a moderate but significant shortening of TCRB CDR3s in all four CD4+ subsets. VDJ junctions from patients with type 1 diabetes contained fewer insertions and more deletions.

With regard to this clone: The target antigen is unknown.

Germline CDR1 reads SGHTA; CDR2 reads FQGNSA. The CDR3 sequence is 15 residues long. V gave up 1 base and J gave up 5 bases; unmatched junction bases: 5. The rearrangement links TRBV7-2 to TRBJ2-7; TRBD1 matches at 10 bases. What was sequenced was naive CD4+ T cells from blood. The receptor's source is a woman aged 40 to 50 with type 1 diabetes. This chain's CDR3 is CASSLVGTGVHEQYF. CDR3 nucleotide sequence: TGTGCCAGCAGCTTAGTTGGGACAGGGGTCCACGAGCAGTACTTC.